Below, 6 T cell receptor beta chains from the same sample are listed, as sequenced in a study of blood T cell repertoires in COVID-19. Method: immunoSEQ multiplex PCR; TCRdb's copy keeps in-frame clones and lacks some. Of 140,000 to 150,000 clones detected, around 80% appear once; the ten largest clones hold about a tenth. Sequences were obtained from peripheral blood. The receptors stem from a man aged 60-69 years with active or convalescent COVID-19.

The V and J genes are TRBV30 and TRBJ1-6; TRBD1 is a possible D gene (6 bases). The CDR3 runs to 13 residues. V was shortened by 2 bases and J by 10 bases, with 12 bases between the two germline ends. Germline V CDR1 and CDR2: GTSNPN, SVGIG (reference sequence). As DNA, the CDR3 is TGTGCCTGGAGTACGCAGGGGCGATCACCCCTCCACTTT. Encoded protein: CAWSTQGRSPLHF.

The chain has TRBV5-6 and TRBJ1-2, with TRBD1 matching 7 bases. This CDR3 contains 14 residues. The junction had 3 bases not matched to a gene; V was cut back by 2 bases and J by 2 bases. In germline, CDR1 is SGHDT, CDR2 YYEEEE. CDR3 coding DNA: TGTGCCAGCAGCTTTAAGACAGGGAACTATGGCTACACCTTC. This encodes CASSFKTGNYGYTF.

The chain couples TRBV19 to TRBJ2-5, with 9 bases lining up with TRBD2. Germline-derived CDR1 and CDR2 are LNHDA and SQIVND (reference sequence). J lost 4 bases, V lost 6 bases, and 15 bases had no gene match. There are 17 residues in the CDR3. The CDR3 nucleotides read TGTGCCAGTAGGACTCGAGGCGGGGGGGCCTTAGGAGAGACCCAGTACTTC. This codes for CASRTRGGGALGETQYF.

Here the CDR3 DNA reads TGTGCCACCAGTGATTGGACTAGCGGGAGTGACACAGATACGCAGTATTTT. Amino acids: CATSDWTSGSDTDTQYF. The chain uses TRBV24-1 and TRBJ2-3; 13 nucleotides line up with TRBD2. The CDR3 is 17 residues long. In germline, CDR1 is KGHDR, CDR2 SFDVKD. V gave up 2 bases and J gave up 2 bases; unmatched junction bases: 3.

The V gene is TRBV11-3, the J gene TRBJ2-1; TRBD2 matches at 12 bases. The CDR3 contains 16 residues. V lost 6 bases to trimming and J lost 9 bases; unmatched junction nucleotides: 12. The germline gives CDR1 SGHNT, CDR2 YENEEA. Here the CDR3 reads CASRSGLAGRQGEQFF. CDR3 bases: TGTGCCAGCAGGTCTGGACTAGCGGGGCGACAAGGTGAGCAGTTCTTC.

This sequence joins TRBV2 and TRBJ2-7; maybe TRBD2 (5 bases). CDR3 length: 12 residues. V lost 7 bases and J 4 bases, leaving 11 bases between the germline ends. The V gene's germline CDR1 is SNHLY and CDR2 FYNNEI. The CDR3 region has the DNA TGTGCCAGCACAACGGGAACTTACGAGCAGTACGTC. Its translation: CASTTGTYEQYV.